This T cell receptor beta chain derives from a study of blood T cell repertoires in COVID-19. This CDR3 region has 14 residues. Germline V gene lookup returns CDR1 SNHLY and CDR2 FYNNEI. V shed 7 bases and J shed 0 bases, with 13 bases lying between them. TCRdb's copy holds only in-frame clones and misses some; the assay was immunoSEQ multiplex PCR. The sample gives 81,000 or so clones, approximately 80% of which show up once; 10% to 15% is in the top ten. This clone turned up a few times. The chain combines TRBV2 with TRBJ2-7; a possible D gene is TRBD2 (5 bases). This TCR came from a woman in her 70s with active or convalescent COVID-19. The sample comprised peripheral blood. In DNA, the CDR3 is TGTGCCAGCAAGAGGACTTCAAGCTCCTACGAGCAGTACTTC. Its protein is CASKRTSSSYEQYF.